The source of this T cell receptor beta chain is a study of cytomegalovirus exposure and HLA in healthy donors. Study-level results: Analyzed later, most CMV-associated TCR beta chains appeared HLA-restricted. TCR beta chain V- and J-gene trimming was linked, in a later analysis, to a missense variant in DCLRE1C. Analysis performed later found 16,951 TCR beta sequences associated with HLA alleles at 0.05 false discovery rate. A previous analysis found most TCR beta V segments productive roughly 87% or roughly 30% of the time.

Germline V gene lookup returns CDR1 SNHLY and CDR2 FYNNEI. The CDR3 length is 10 residues. The V and J ends lost 8 bases and 8 bases respectively, with 9 bases between them. This clone appeared once. The antigen remains unidentified. Researchers ran the PCR with 60 Vbeta and 13 Jbeta primers. TCRdb's table, derived via immunoSEQ multiplex PCR, lists solely in-frame clones and lacks some. The repertoire holds 120,000 or so clones, with around 80% as singletons. Specimen: PBMCs. The receptor's source is a man between 50 and 59 years old in good health and CMV-seronegative. The gene calls are TRBV2 and TRBJ1-1; D not certain. The CDR3 spells CASRSKEAFF. In DNA form, the CDR3 reads TGTGCCAGCCGGAGCAAAGAAGCTTTCTTT.